The clone carrying this T cell receptor beta chain showed up just a few times. Its antigen remains unidentified. The data are from a study of cytomegalovirus exposure and HLA in healthy donors. Study-wide findings and caveats: Another analysis was done later, and it associated around 16,000 TCR beta sequences with HLA alleles at 0.05 false discovery rate. In a later analysis, TCR beta V- and J-gene trimming showed a link to a missense DCLRE1C variant.

Researchers ran the PCR with 60 Vbeta and 13 Jbeta primers. In the study's own analysis: In a later analysis, the count reached 76 million or so unique TCR beta chains, with roughly 11 million shared. Repertoires were generated with immunoSEQ multiplex PCR, while TCRdb's copy carries only in-frame clones and drops some. The V and J calls and the clone size are those of that table, but D and trimming were determined from the DNA. Of about 160,000 clones in the sample, roughly 83% were seen once. Germline loops: CDR1 MNHNY, CDR2 SVGAGI (reference sequence). CDR3 length: 14 amino acids. V dropped 6 bases and J dropped 0; count of bases not matched to a gene: 3.

This receptor was identified in a woman aged 18-35 years in good health and CMV-seronegative. The V call is TRBV6-6, the J call TRBJ1-1, with 8 bases aligning to TRBD1. Sequenced: PBMCs. This chain's CDR3 is CASSAGQVNTEAFF. The CDR3 nucleotides read TGTGCCAGCAGCGCGGGACAGGTGAACACTGAAGCTTTCTTT.